This T cell receptor (beta chain) appears in the sequencing data of a study of molecular identifiers for immune sequencing clone quantification. Study findings and constraints: Should identical TCR molecules share a barcode, the sizes of highly expanded clones could be underestimated.

This clonotype was recorded at least ten times. What it binds is unknown. From roughly 20,000 to 1,000,000 sorted cells, naive CD8 libraries were generated with 10%, 30% or 50% RNA. TCRdb re-called the PCR reads through MiXCR, storing one row per CDR3 protein. The sample includes 550,000 to 750,000 distinct CDR3 sequences, 15% to 20% seen only once; the top ten take 0.85%. The sequencing sample was made of naive CD8+ T cells from blood, with Jurkat cell RNA spiked in. Subset here: FACS-sorted CD8+CD4-CCR7+CD45RA+ naive T cells. This clonotype was obtained from a human donor in good health. Some libraries in this study had Jurkat cell RNA spiked in.

CDR3 sequence (DNA): TGTGCCTGGAGCGCGGTCCCATATACTTCTAGCACAGATACGCAGTATTTT. Amino acids: CAWSAVPYTSSTDTQYF. The chain joins TRBV30 to TRBJ2-3; D is ambiguous. Germline V gives CDR1 GTSNPN, CDR2 SVGIG (reference sequence). This CDR3 comprises 17 residues. V was shortened by 3 bases and J by 0 bases, with 19 bases between the two germline ends.